This T cell receptor (beta chain) is drawn from a study of blood T cell repertoires in COVID-19. CDR1 is MNHEY, CDR2 SVGAGI, per germline. There are 14 residues in the CDR3. V lost 6 bases to trimming and J lost 8 bases, with 17 bases between them. The data were produced by immunoSEQ multiplex PCR, yet TCRdb's version contains in-frame clones alone and is incomplete. The sample lists about 14,000 clones, around 73% occurring once. Material for sequencing was peripheral blood. This chain uses TRBV6-5 with TRBJ2-4; weak D call: TRBD1 (6 bases). The receptor comes from a man aged 65-85 years with acute or convalescent COVID-19. The CDR3 spells CASRPDRSKDIQYF. Written as DNA, the CDR3 is TGTGCCAGCAGGCCCGACAGGTCAAAGGACATTCAGTACTTC.